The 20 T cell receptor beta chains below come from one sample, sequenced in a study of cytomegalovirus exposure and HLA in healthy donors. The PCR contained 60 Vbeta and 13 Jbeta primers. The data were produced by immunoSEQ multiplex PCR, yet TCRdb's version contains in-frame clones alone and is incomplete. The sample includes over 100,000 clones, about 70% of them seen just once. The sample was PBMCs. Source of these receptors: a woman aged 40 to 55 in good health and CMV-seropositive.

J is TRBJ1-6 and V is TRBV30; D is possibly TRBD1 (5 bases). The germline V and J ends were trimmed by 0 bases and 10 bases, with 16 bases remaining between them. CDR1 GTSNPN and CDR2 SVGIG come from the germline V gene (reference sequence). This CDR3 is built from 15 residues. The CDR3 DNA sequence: TGTGCCTGGAGTGTACTGCGGGGCTTGAGGTCACCCCTCCACTTT. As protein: CAWSVLRGLRSPLHF.

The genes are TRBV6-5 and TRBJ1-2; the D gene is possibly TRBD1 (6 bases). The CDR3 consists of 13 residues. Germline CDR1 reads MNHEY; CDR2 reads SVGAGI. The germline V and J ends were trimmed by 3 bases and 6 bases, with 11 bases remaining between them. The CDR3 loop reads CASSYDRLNGYTF. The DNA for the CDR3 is TGTGCCAGCAGTTATGACAGGCTCAATGGCTACACCTTC.

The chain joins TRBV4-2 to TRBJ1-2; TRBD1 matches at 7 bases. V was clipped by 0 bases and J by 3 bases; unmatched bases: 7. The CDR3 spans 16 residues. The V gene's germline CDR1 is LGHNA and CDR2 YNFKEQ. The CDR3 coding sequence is TGTGCCAGCAGCCAAGAATGGCAGGGGGGTTACTATGGCTACACCTTC. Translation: CASSQEWQGGYYGYTF.

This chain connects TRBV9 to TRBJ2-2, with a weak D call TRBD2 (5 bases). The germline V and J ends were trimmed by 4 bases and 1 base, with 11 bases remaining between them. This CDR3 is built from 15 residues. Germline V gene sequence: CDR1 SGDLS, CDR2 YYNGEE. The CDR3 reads CASSFHRGNTGELFF. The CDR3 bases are TGTGCCAGCAGCTTTCACCGGGGGAACACCGGGGAGCTGTTTTTT.

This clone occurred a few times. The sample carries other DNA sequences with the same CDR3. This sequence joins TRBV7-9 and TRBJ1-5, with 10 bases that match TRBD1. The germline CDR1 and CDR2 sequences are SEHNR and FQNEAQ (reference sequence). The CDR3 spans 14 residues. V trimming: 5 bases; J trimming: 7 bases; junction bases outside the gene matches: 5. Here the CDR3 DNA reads TGTGCCAGCAGCCTCGGACAGGGGGGCCAGCCCCAGCATTTT. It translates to CASSLGQGGQPQHF.

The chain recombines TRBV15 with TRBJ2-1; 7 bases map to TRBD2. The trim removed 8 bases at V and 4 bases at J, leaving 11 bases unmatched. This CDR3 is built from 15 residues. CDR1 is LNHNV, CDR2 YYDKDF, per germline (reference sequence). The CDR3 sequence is CATEIGLESYNEQFF. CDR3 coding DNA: TGTGCCACCGAAATAGGACTAGAATCATACAATGAGCAGTTCTTC.

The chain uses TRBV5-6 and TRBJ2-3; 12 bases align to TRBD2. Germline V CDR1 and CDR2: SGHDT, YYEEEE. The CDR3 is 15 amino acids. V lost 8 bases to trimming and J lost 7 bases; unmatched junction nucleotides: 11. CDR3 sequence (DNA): TGTGCCAGTCTTCGGCTAGCGGGGGGGCGGAATACGCAGTATTTT. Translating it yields CASLRLAGGRNTQYF. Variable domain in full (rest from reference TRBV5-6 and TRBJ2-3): DAGVTQSPTHLIKTRGQQVTLRCSPKSGHDTVSWYQQALGQGPQFIFQYYEEEERQRGNFPDRFSGHQFPNYSSELNVNALLLGDSALYLCASLRLAGGRNTQYFGPGTRLTVL.

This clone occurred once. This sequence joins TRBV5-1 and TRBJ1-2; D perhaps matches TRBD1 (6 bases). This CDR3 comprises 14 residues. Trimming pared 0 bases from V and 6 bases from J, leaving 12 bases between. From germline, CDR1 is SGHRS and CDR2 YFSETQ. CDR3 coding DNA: TGCGCCAGCAGCTTGGAAGGGGGAGTAAATGGCTACACCTTC. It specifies CASSLEGGVNGYTF.

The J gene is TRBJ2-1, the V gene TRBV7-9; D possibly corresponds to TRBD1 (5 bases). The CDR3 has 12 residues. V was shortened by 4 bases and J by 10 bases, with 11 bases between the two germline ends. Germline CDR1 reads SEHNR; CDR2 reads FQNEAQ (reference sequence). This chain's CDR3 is CASSSGYREQFF. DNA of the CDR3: TGTGCCAGCAGCTCAGGGTACAGGGAGCAGTTCTTC.

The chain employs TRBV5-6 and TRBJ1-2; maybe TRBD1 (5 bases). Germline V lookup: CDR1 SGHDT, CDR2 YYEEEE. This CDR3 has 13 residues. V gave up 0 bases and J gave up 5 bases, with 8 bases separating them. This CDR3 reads CASSLGDFYGYTF. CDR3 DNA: TGTGCCAGCAGCTTGGGGGACTTTTATGGCTACACCTTC.

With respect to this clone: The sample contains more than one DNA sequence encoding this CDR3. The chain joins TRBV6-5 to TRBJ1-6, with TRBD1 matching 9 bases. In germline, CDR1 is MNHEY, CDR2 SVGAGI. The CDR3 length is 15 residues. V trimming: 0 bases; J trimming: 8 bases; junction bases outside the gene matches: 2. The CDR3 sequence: CASSYSRTGDSPLHF. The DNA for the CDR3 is TGTGCCAGCAGTTACTCAAGGACAGGGGATTCACCCCTCCACTTT.

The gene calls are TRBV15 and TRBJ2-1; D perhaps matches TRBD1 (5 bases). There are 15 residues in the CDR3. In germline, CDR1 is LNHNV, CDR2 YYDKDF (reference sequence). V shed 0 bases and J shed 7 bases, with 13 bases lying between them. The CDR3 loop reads CATSRERQWYNEQFF. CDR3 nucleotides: TGTGCCACCAGCAGAGAGCGACAGTGGTATAATGAGCAGTTCTTC. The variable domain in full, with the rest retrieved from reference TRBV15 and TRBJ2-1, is DAMVIQNPRYQVTQFGKPVTLSCSQTLNHNVMYWYQQKSSQAPKLLFHYYDKDFNNEADTPDNFQSRRPNTSFCFLDIRSPGLGDTAMYLCATSRERQWYNEQFFGPGTRLTVL.

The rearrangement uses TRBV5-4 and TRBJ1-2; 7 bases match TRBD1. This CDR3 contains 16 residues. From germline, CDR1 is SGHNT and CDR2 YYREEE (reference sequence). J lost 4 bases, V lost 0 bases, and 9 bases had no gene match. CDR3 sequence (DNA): TGTGCCAGCAGCTTGGCTTACACCGGGACAGCCTATGGCTACACCTTC. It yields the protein CASSLAYTGTAYGYTF.

The CDR3 nucleotides read TGTGCCAGCAGCTTAGTTGAGGGATCACCCCTCCACTTT. It specifies CASSLVEGSPLHF. This chain joins TRBV7-8 and TRBJ1-6; D gene ambiguous. The V end was cut by 1 base, the J end by 10 bases, with 8 bases between. The CDR3 is made up of 13 amino acids. From germline, CDR1 is SGHVS and CDR2 FQNEAQ.

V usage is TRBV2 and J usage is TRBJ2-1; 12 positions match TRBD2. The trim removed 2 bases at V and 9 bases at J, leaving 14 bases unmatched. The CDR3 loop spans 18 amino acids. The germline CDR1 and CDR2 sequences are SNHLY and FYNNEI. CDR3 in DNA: TGTGCCAGCAGTGAAATTTTTCAGGGACTAGCGGGCAAACGTGAGCAGTTCTTC. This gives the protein CASSEIFQGLAGKREQFF.

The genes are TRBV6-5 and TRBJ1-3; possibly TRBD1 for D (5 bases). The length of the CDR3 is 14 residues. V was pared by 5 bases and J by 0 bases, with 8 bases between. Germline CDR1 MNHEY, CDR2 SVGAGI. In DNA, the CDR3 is TGTGCCAGCAGTCACAGGACCTCTGGAAACACCATATATTTT. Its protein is CASSHRTSGNTIYF.

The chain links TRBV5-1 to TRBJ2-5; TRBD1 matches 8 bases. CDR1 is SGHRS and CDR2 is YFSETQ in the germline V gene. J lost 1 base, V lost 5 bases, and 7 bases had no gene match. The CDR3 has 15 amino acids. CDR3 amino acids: CASSPLQGVQETQYF. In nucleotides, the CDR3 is TGCGCCAGCAGTCCCCTACAGGGGGTCCAAGAGACCCAGTACTTC. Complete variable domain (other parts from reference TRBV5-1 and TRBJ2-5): KAGVTQTPRYLIKTRGQQVTLSCSPISGHRSVSWYQQTPGQGLQFLFEYFSETQRNKGNFPGRFSGRQFSNSRSEMNVSTLELGDSALYLCASSPLQGVQETQYFGPGTRLLVL.

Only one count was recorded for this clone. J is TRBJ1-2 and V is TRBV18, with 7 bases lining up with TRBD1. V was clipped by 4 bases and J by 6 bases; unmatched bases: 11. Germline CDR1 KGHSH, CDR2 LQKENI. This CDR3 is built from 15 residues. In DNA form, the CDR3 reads TGTGCCAGCTCACGGTCCCAGGGGGTGTTGGATGGCTACACCTTC. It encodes CASSRSQGVLDGYTF. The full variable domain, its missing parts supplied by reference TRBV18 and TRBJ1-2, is NAGVMQNPRHLVRRRGQEARLRCSPMKGHSHVYWYRQLPEEGLKFMVYLQKENIIDESGMPKERFSAEFPKEGPSILRIQQVVRGDSAAYFCASSRSQGVLDGYTFGSGTRLTVV.

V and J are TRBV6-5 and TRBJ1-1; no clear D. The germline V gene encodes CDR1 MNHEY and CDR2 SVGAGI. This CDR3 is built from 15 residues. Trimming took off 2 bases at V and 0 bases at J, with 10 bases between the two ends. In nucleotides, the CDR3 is TGTGCCAGCAGTTACGGAGTACCGCTGAACACTGAAGCTTTCTTT. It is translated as CASSYGVPLNTEAFF.

CDR3: CASSENQGNQPQHF. In nucleotides, the CDR3 is TGTGCCAGCAGTGAAAACCAGGGGAATCAGCCCCAGCATTTT. The V and J genes are TRBV2 and TRBJ1-5; D perhaps matches TRBD1 (6 bases). CDR3 length: 14 residues. V was pared by 2 bases and J by 4 bases, with 9 bases between. Germline V gene sequence: CDR1 SNHLY, CDR2 FYNNEI.